This T cell receptor beta chain appears in the sequencing data of a study of cytomegalovirus exposure and HLA in healthy donors. This clone has a single count. V was pared by 1 base and J by 10 bases, with 11 bases between. This CDR3 is built from 14 residues. CDR1 and CDR2 (germline): SEHNR, FQNEAQ (reference sequence). The PCR employed 60 Vbeta primers together with 13 Jbeta primers. Generated by immunoSEQ multiplex PCR, the TCRdb table keeps only in-frame clones and is missing some. This sample yields approximately 32,000 clones, of which 90% to 95% are seen a single time; 2% to 3% belongs to the top ten.

V gene TRBV7-9 combines with J gene TRBJ1-6; D gene uncertain. The receptor was isolated from a woman aged 18-29 years in good health and CMV-seronegative. Sample: PBMCs. As DNA, the CDR3 is TGTGCCAGCAGCTTAGAGATTAGAGGCTCACCCCTCCACTTT. Translated, it gives CASSLEIRGSPLHF.